Shown below are 20 T cell receptor beta chains from a single sample sequenced in a study of blood T cell repertoires in COVID-19. Using immunoSEQ multiplex PCR, the repertoire was profiled, and TCRdb retains in-frame clones only, with some absent. There are about 50,000 clones in the sample; 80% to 90% occur only once, and about 15% lies in the top ten. The source material was peripheral blood. The receptors here all came from a human donor in a cohort sampled during active COVID-19.

The rearrangement links TRBV9 to TRBJ2-1, with a weak D call TRBD2 (5 bases). The CDR3 length is 14 residues. Germline values: CDR1 SGDLS, CDR2 YYNGEE. V lost 4 bases to trimming and J lost 2 bases, with 10 bases between them. This CDR3 is CASSPGLTYNEQFF. Written as DNA, the CDR3 is TGTGCCAGCAGCCCAGGACTGACCTACAATGAGCAGTTCTTC.

This clone was recorded once. The J gene is TRBJ2-3, the V gene TRBV9, with 9 bases that match TRBD2. V lost 0 bases and J lost 2; bases outside the gene matches: 4. CDR3 length equals 16 residues. CDR1 and CDR2 from the germline V gene are SGDLS and YYNGEE. CDR3: CASSVGERGVTDTQYF. CDR3 sequence (DNA): TGTGCCAGCAGCGTAGGGGAGCGGGGGGTCACAGATACGCAGTATTTT.

This rearrangement joins TRBV4-3 to TRBJ2-7; perhaps TRBD2 as D (6 bases). The ends were cut back, 1 base at V and 2 bases at J, with 12 bases in the middle. CDR1 and CDR2 (germline): LGHNA, YSLEER. CDR3 size: 15 residues. The CDR3 is CASSQAPPGAYEQYF. CDR3 DNA: TGCGCCAGCAGCCAAGCCCCCCCGGGAGCCTACGAGCAGTACTTC.

The chain joins TRBV7-3 to TRBJ1-6; D might be TRBD1 (6 bases). CDR1 is SGHTA, CDR2 FQGTGA, per germline. The CDR3 loop spans 21 amino acids. V lost 1 base to trimming and J lost 0 bases, with 22 bases between them. The chain's CDR3 is CASSLRGGAHYESSYNSPLHF. The CDR3 nucleotides read TGTGCCAGCAGCTTAAGAGGGGGGGCCCACTACGAGAGCTCCTATAATTCACCCCTCCACTTT.

This clone is classed as medium-sized (0.01 to 0.1%). Different DNA sequences within this sample yield the same CDR3. The J gene is TRBJ2-7, the V gene TRBV28; TRBD1 matches 10 bases. Germline-derived CDR1 and CDR2 are MDHEN and SYDVKM. With 6 bases clipped from V and 3 bases from J, the junction kept 2 bases outside the gene matches. The CDR3 has 13 residues. CDR3: CASSRTGGYEQYF. The CDR3 DNA reads as TGTGCCAGCAGCCGGACAGGGGGCTACGAGCAGTACTTC.

The rearrangement joins TRBV25-1 to TRBJ1-1; 12 nucleotides match TRBD1. Germline V gene sequence: CDR1 MGHDK, CDR2 SYGVNS. V was pared by 4 bases and J by 11 bases, with 2 bases of the junction left unmatched. CDR3 size: 12 residues. The CDR3 bases are TGTGCCAGCAGTGGTGGGACAGGGGGCGCTTTCTTT. Encoded protein: CASSGGTGGAFF.

The J gene is TRBJ2-5, the V gene TRBV9; D may be TRBD1 (5 bases). Germline assignment: CDR1 SGDLS and CDR2 YYNGEE. Trimming took 1 base from V and 0 from J, leaving 7 bases between them. This CDR3 comprises 14 residues. The CDR3, as DNA: TGTGCCAGCAGCGTACCAGGGTACCAAGAGACCCAGTACTTC. Its protein product is CASSVPGYQETQYF.

The V and J genes are TRBV5-1 and TRBJ2-2; D gene uncertain. Germline loops: CDR1 SGHRS, CDR2 YFSETQ. This CDR3 is 15 amino acids long. V lost 0 bases, J lost 6 bases, and 12 bases lay in between. In DNA form, the CDR3 reads TGCGCCAGCAGCTTGGGGCGGTCCACCCCCGGGGAGCTGTTTTTT. Amino acids: CASSLGRSTPGELFF. The variable domain in full, completed from reference TRBV5-1 and TRBJ2-2, reads KAGVTQTPRYLIKTRGQQVTLSCSPISGHRSVSWYQQTPGQGLQFLFEYFSETQRNKGNFPGRFSGRQFSNSRSEMNVSTLELGDSALYLCASSLGRSTPGELFFGEGSRLTVL.

This clone was observed a handful of times. The gene calls are TRBV12-2 and TRBJ2-1; the D call of TRBD2 is as the table states it, not checked on the DNA. TRBV12-2 is a pseudogene locus. The CDR3 consists of 13 residues. The CDR3 loop reads CAQTGTSRELEFF. Written as DNA, the CDR3 is TGTGCACAAACCGGGACTAGTAGAGAGCTAGAGTTCTTC.

J is TRBJ2-7 and V is TRBV4-1, with TRBD2 matching 7 bases. CDR1 MGHRA and CDR2 YSYEKL come from the germline V gene. Germline trimming cut 0 bases from V and 0 bases from J; bases unmatched to any gene: 2. The CDR3 is 15 residues long. DNA of the CDR3: TGCGCCAGCAGCCAAGAAATAGCGGGCTCCTACGAGCAGTACTTC. Translation: CASSQEIAGSYEQYF.

This chain connects TRBV3-1 (or the pseudogene TRBV3-2) to TRBJ2-7; possible D gene TRBD2, 5 bases. Trimming removed 1 base at V and 2 bases at J, with 9 bases between. The germline gives CDR1 LGHDT, CDR2 YNNKEL (reference sequence). The CDR3 spans 14 residues. Here the CDR3 reads CASSQASSTYEQYF. The CDR3 DNA follows: TGTGCCAGCAGCCAAGCCTCTAGCACCTACGAGCAGTACTTC.

The chain carries TRBV6-6 and TRBJ2-2, with 10 bases that match TRBD2. J gave up 6 bases and V 10 bases, and 8 bases lay outside the gene matches. The CDR3 spans 14 residues. Germline CDR1 MNHNY, CDR2 SVGAGI (reference sequence). The CDR3: CAIWTSGIPGELFF. The CDR3 region has the DNA TGTGCCATTTGGACTAGCGGAATCCCCGGGGAGCTGTTTTTT.

This chain links TRBV5-1 with TRBJ2-1; 7 bases are shared with TRBD2. The CDR3 spans 14 residues. Trimming cost V 6 bases and J 2 bases; bases outside gene matches: 5. The germline V gene encodes CDR1 SGHRS and CDR2 YFSETQ. The CDR3 DNA is TGCGCCAGCACCACTAGCGCAACCTACAATGAGCAGTTCTTC. Amino acid sequence: CASTTSATYNEQFF.

In this sample, this clone turned up a few times. The rearrangement joins TRBV3-1 (or the pseudogene TRBV3-2) to TRBJ2-2, with D uncertain. With 2 bases removed from V and 4 bases from J, the gap between germline ends came to 5 bases. This CDR3 contains 13 residues. CDR1 and CDR2 from the germline V gene are LGHDT and YNNKEL (reference sequence). In nucleotides, the CDR3 is TGTGCCAGCAGCCAACGAGGCACCGGGGAGCTGTTTTTT. It codes for CASSQRGTGELFF.

The rearrangement joins TRBV28 to TRBJ1-5, with D perhaps matching TRBD1 (6 bases). CDR1 and CDR2 from the germline V gene are MDHEN and SYDVKM. Trimming took off 2 bases at V and 2 bases at J, with 10 bases between the two ends. The CDR3 has 15 amino acids. The chain's CDR3 is CASSLAGVRNQPQHF. The CDR3 region has the DNA TGTGCCAGCAGTTTAGCAGGGGTGCGCAATCAGCCCCAGCATTTT.

The chain combines TRBV12-5 with TRBJ1-2; 7 bases match TRBD1. Germline values: CDR1 LGHNT, CDR2 FRNRAP. V shed 6 bases, J shed 6 bases, and the junction held 19 bases outside the gene matches. The CDR3 consists of 17 residues. The CDR3 region has the DNA TGTGCTAGTGGGCCGGGACAGACGGGTTTGAACCATGATGGCTACACCTTC. Residues: CASGPGQTGLNHDGYTF.

The CDR3 region is CASSPSTSGYEQYF. The CDR3, as DNA: TGTGCCAGTAGTCCCTCGACTAGCGGGTACGAGCAGTACTTC. The chain links TRBV19 to TRBJ2-7; 10 nucleotides line up with TRBD2. The CDR3 spans 14 residues. CDR1 and CDR2 from the germline V gene are LNHDA and SQIVND (reference sequence). With V trimmed by 5 bases and J by 4 bases, 5 bases remained unmatched. Together with reference TRBV19 and TRBJ2-7, the CDR3 gives the full variable domain: DGGITQSPKYLFRKEGQNVTLSCEQNLNHDAMYWYRQDPGQGLRLIYYSQIVNDFQKGDIAEGYSVSREKKESFPLTVTSAQKNPTAFYLCASSPSTSGYEQYFGPGTRLTVT.

For the CDR3, the DNA is TGCGCCAGCAGTGAGTCGAGAGGGATAGATACGCAGTATTTT. This translates into CASSESRGIDTQYF. The V call is TRBV10-2, the J call TRBJ2-3; maybe TRBD2 (5 bases). The CDR3 runs 14 residues. Germline values: CDR1 WSHSY, CDR2 SAAADI. V shed 0 bases and J shed 5 bases, with 9 bases lying between them.

In DNA form, the CDR3 reads TGCAGCGTTGAAGATCTGGGCCAACCGCAGTACTTC. This encodes CSVEDLGQPQYF. The chain carries TRBV29-1 and TRBJ2-7; D remains unclear. The CDR3 has 12 residues. V lost 0 bases, J lost 9 bases, and 12 bases lay in between. Germline V CDR1 and CDR2: SQVTM, ANQGSEA.

This chain links TRBV19 with TRBJ1-1, with TRBD1 identical over 8 bases. CDR1 is LNHDA and CDR2 is SQIVND in the germline V gene (reference sequence). The junction had 7 bases not matched to a gene; V was cut back by 6 bases and J by 4 bases. The CDR3 is 14 amino acids. The CDR3 DNA sequence: TGTGCCAGTAGGACTACAGGGGGGGGCACTGAAGCTTTCTTT. This gives the protein CASRTTGGGTEAFF.